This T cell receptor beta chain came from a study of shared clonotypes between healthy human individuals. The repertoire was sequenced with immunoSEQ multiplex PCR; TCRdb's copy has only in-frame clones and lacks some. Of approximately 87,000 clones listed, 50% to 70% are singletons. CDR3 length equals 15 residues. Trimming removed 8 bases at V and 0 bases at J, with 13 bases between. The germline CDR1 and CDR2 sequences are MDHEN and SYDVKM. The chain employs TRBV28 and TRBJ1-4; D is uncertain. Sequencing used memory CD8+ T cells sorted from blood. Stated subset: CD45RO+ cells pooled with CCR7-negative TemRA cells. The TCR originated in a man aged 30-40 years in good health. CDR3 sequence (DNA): TGTGCCAGCCACAGCCGCCTGGCAACTAATGAAAAACTGTTTTTT. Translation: CASHSRLATNEKLFF.